This T cell receptor (beta chain) was obtained from a study of radiotherapy plus CTLA-4 blockade in lung cancer. Generated by immunoSEQ multiplex PCR, the TCRdb table keeps only in-frame clones and is missing some. The table has 35,000 or so clones, more than 80% seen once; the top ten hold approximately 6%. Chemo-refractory metastatic non-small-cell lung cancer patients underwent focal radiation alongside CTLA-4 blockade with ipilimumab. The V end lost 6 bases, the J end lost 5 bases, and 17 bases lay between the germline ends. The germline CDR1 and CDR2 sequences are MGHRA and YSYEKL. The CDR3 sequence is 14 residues long.

The sequence was collected from a human donor with non-small cell lung cancer who had stable disease on radiotherapy plus ipilimumab. The rearrangement uses TRBV4-1 and TRBJ2-7; the D gene is possibly TRBD2 (5 bases). Specimen: peripheral blood, collected from a patient treated with radiotherapy plus ipilimumab. In DNA form, the CDR3 reads TGCGCCAGCAGTCTCACCACTTGGGGAGACGAGCAGTACTTC. As protein: CASSLTTWGDEQYF.